This TCR beta chain is drawn from a study of OX40 agonist ivuxolimab in advanced cancers. Study background: Past anti-PD-1, anti-PD-L1 or anti-CTLA-4 therapy was accepted, and roughly 38% had received some. Study-wide points: At 0.1 to 3.0 mg/kg, CD4+ and CD8+ blood T cells expanded clonally by week 6.

TCRdb keeps only in-frame clones here, not all; method: immunoSEQ multiplex PCR. The sample contains about 58,000 clones, 90% to 95% of which appear only once. Comments on this clone: The antigen remains undetermined.

Germline V gives CDR1 MNHNS, CDR2 SASEGT. This CDR3 region has 11 residues. The V and J ends lost 8 bases and 6 bases respectively, with 7 bases between them. The material sequenced was CD4+ or CD8+ T cells sorted from blood, taken in a trial of the OX40 agonist ivuxolimab. The clonotype was recovered from an adult with an advanced solid tumor such as melanoma, head and neck, liver or kidney cancer. The chain joins TRBV6-1 to TRBJ2-2; no reliable D call. CDR3 sequence (DNA): TGTGCCAGCGGTAGGGCCGGGGAGCTGTTTTTT. It yields the protein CASGRAGELFF.